This T cell receptor (beta chain) emerged from a study of blood T cell repertoires in COVID-19. Overall study: Researchers got acute and convalescent COVID-19 samples from the United States, Italy and Spain. From T cells, B-cell-depleted T cells, or PBMCs came the material, which was cDNA or gDNA.

V dropped 5 bases and J dropped 4; count of bases not matched to a gene: 11. CDR1 and CDR2 from the germline V gene are LGHNT and FRNRAP. CDR3 length: 17 amino acids. As concerns this clone: Other DNA sequences in this specimen translate into the identical CDR3.

Under the authors' procedure: It was from reference gene primer amplification that nucleated cell counts were estimated. The repertoire was sequenced with immunoSEQ multiplex PCR; TCRdb's copy has only in-frame clones and lacks some. From that table come the V and J calls and clone size; the DNA was used to work out D and trimming. Of just under 95,000 clones in the sample, roughly 75% were seen once. The sequence derives from a man between 45 and 60 years old who had recovered from COVID-19. V usage is TRBV12-5 and J usage is TRBJ2-2, with 9 bases matching TRBD2. Sequencing input: peripheral blood. CDR3 region: CASGVSGGRVGTGELFF. The CDR3 DNA is TGTGCTAGTGGTGTCAGCGGGGGGCGGGTGGGCACCGGGGAGCTGTTTTTT.